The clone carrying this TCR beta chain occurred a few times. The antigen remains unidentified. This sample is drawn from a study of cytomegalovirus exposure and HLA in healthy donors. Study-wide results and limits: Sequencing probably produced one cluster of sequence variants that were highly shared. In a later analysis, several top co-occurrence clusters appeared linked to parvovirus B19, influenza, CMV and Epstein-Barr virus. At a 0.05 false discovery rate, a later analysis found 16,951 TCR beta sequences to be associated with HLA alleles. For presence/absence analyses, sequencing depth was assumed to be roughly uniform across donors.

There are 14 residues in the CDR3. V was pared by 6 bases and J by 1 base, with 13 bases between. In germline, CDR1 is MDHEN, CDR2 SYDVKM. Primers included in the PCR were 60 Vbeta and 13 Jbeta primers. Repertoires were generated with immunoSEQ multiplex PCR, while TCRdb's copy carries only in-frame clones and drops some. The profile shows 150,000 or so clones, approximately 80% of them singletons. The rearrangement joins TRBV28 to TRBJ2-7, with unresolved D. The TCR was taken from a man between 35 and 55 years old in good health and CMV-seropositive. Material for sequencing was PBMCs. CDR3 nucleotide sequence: TGTGCCAGCAGGGGCGTGGAACCATCCTACGAGCAGTACTTC. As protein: CASRGVEPSYEQYF.